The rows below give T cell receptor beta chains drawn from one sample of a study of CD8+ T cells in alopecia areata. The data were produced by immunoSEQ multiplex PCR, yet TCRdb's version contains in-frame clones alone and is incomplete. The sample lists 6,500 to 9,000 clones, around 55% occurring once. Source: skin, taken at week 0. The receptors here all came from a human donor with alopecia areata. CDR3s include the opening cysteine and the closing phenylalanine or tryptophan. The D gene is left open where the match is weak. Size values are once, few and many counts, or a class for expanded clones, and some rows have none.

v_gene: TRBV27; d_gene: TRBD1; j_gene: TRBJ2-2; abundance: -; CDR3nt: TGTGCCAGCAGAACAAACAGGGGTTCATCCGGGGAGCTGTTTTTT; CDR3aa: CASRTNRGSSGELFF
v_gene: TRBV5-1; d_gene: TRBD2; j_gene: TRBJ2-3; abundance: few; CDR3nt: TGCGCCAGCACCTCGGGAGGCGGCCACACAGATACGCAGTATTTT; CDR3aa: CASTSGGGHTDTQYF
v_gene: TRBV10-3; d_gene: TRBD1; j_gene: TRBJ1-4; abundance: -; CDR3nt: TGTGCCATCGGTGACAGGGCGGGTGAAAAACTGTTTTTT; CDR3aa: CAIGDRAGEKLFF
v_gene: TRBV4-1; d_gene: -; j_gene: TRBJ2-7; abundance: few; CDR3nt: TGCGCCAGCAGCCAAACCAACAGGGACGAGCAGTACTTC; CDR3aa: CASSQTNRDEQYF
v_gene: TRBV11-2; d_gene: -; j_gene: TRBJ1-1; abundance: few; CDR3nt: TGTGCCAGCAGCTTAGGATATGGAACTGAAGCTTTCTTT; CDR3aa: CASSLGYGTEAFF
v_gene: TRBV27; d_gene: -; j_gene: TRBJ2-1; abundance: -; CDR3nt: TGTGCCACTCACTCGTGGGGGGGCTGGGATGAGCAGTTCTTC; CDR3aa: CATHSWGGWDEQFF
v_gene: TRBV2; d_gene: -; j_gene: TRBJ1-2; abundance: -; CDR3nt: TGTGCCAGCAGTGAATATGCAGGGCCTAACTATGGCTACACCTTC; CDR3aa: CASSEYAGPNYGYTF
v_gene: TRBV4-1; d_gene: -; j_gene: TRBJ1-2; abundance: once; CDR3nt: TGCGCCAGCAGCCGTGAATCCCAGAACCGAAAGACCTATGGCTACACCTTC; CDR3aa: CASSRESQNRKTYGYTF
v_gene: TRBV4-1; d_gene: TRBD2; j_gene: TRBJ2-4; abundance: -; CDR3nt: TGCGCCAGCAGCCAAGATAGGGTCGGGAGGGCCGGTTCGTCCATTCAGTACTTC; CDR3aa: CASSQDRVGRAGSSIQYF
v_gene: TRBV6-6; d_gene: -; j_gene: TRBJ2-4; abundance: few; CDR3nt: TGTGCCAGCAGTCCAGGGGCGAACATTCAGTACTTC; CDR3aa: CASSPGANIQYF
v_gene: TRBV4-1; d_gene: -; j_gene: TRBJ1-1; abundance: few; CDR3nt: TGCGCCAGCAGCCGGGCGGGGGGTGCGGAAGAAGCTTTCTTT; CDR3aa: CASSRAGGAEEAFF
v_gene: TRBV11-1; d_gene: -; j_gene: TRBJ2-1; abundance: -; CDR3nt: TGTGCCAGCAGCTTCGAGACGCCGACCTACAATGAGCAGTTCTTC; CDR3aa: CASSFETPTYNEQFF
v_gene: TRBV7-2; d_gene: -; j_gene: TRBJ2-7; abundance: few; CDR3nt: TGTGCCAGCGACGGCCCCCCTACCTACGAGCAGTACTTC; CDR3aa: CASDGPPTYEQYF
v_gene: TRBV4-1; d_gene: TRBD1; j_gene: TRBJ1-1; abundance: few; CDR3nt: TGCGCCAGCAGCCACCCGGACAGGCCATTCACTGAAGCTTTCTTT; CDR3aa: CASSHPDRPFTEAFF
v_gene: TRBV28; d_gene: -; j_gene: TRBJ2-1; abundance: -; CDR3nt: TGTGCCAGCAGTTCTAAGCAGTGGATCTCCTACAATGAGCAGTTCTTC; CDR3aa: CASSSKQWISYNEQFF
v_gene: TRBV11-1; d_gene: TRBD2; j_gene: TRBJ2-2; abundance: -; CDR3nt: TGTGCCAGCAGCTTATTACAGCGGGAGCGGTACACCGGGGAGCTGTTTTTT; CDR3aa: CASSLLQRERYTGELFF
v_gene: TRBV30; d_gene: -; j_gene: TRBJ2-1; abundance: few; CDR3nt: TGTGCCTGGAGTCTCGGGAGCTCCTACAATGAGCAGTTCTTC; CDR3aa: CAWSLGSSYNEQFF
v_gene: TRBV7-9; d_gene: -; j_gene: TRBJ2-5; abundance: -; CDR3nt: TGTGCCAGCAGCTCAACGAAAGTGGTAGAGACCCAGTACTTC; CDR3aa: CASSSTKVVETQYF
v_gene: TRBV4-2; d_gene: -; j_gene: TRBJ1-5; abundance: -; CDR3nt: TGTGCCAGCAGCCAAGAGAGTGATCAGCCCCAGCATTTT; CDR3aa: CASSQESDQPQHF
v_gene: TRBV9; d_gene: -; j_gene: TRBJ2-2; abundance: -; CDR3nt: TGTGCCAGCAGCGTAGCACGATCGAACACCGGGGAGCTGTTTTTT; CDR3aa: CASSVARSNTGELFF
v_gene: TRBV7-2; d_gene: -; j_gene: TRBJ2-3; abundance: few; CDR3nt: TGTGCCAGCAGCAACGACCGAGATACGCAGTATTTT; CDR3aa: CASSNDRDTQYF
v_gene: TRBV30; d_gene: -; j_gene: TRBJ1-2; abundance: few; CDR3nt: TGTGCCTGGGGGGAGGGGAGGGGAACTAACTATGGCTACACCTTC; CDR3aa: CAWGEGRGTNYGYTF
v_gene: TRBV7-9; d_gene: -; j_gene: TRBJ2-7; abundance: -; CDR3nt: TGTGCCAGCAGCTTAATCTACGAGCAGTACTTC; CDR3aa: CASSLIYEQYF
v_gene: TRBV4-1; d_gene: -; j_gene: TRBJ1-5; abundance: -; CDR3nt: TGCGCCAGCAGCCACTCCAGGGTAGAGCCCCAGCATTTT; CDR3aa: CASSHSRVEPQHF
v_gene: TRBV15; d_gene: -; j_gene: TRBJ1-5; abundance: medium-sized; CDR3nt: TGTGCCACCAGCACTGTGGAAAGCAATCAGCCCCAGCATTTT; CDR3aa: CATSTVESNQPQHF
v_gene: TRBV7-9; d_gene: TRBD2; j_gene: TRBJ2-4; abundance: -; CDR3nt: TGTGCCAGCAGCCCTACGTTTCGGGACTACCTAGCCAAAAACATTCAGTACTTC; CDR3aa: CASSPTFRDYLAKNIQYF
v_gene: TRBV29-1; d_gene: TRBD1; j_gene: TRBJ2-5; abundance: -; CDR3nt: TGCAGCGCAACGGGGACAGGGCTCGGTGAGCAGTACTTC; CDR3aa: CSATGTGLGEQYF
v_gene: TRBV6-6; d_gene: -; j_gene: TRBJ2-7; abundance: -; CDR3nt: TGTGCCAGCAGTTACGGGGGGACAGTTAACTACGAGCAGTACTTC; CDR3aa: CASSYGGTVNYEQYF
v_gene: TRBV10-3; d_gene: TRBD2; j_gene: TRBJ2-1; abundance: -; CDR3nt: TGTGCCATCAGTGAGACCGACAGAACTAGCGGGAGAAATGAGCAGTTCTTC; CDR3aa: CAISETDRTSGRNEQFF
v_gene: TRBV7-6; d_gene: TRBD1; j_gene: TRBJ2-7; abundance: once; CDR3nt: TGTGCCAGCAGCTTAGAGGACAGGGGGCGAGAGCAGTACTTC; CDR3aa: CASSLEDRGREQYF
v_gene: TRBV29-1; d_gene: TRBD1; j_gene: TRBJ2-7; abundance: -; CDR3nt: TGCAGCGTTGGATTAGGGTACCCGGGACAGGGGTACGAGCAGTACTTC; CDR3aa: CSVGLGYPGQGYEQYF
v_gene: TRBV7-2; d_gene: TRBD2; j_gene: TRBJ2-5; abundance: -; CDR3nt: TGTGCCAGCAGCGGGCGGACTAGCGGGAGGGTGACCCAGTACTTC; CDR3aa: CASSGRTSGRVTQYF
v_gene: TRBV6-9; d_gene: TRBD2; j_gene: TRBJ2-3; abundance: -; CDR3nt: TGTGCCAGCAGTCCCGGGGGGAGCGGGAGTGGAGATACGCAGTATTTT; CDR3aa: CASSPGGSGSGDTQYF
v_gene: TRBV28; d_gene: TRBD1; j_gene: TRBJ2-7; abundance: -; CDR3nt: TGTGCCAGCAGTTTCCCAAAAGGACAGGCCCCCGAGCAGTACTTC; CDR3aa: CASSFPKGQAPEQYF
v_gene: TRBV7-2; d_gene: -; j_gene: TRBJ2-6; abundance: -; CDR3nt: TGTGCCAGCAGCTTGAGGACAGTCTCTGGGGCCAACGTCCTGACTTTC; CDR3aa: CASSLRTVSGANVLTF
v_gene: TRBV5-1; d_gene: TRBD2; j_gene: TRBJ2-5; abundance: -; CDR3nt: TGCGCCAGCAGCAAGCGGGAGGTCAGGGAGACCCAGTACTTC; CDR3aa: CASSKREVRETQYF
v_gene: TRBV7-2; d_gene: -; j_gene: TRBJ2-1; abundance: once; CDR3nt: TGTGCCAGCAGCTTACAAGCGGCCTACAATGAGCAGTTCTTC; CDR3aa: CASSLQAAYNEQFF
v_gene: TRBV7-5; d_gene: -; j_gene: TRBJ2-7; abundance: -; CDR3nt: TGTGCCAGCAGCTTAGACCGAGCCTACGAGCAGTACTTC; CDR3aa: CASSLDRAYEQYF
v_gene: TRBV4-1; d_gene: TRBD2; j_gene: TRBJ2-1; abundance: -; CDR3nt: TGCGCCAGCAGCCCAGGGGGGGCTAGCGGGACGCGGGGTGAGCAGTTCTTC; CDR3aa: CASSPGGASGTRGEQFF